A single sample is the source of the 6 T cell receptor beta chains below, sequenced in a study of blood T cells in healthy people across ages. A J-beta primer mix and a sample-barcoded 5' primer were used in a second PCR of roughly 6 to 12 cycles. TCRdb re-analysed the 5' RACE reads in MiXCR, keeping a single row per CDR3 protein. The table records over 1,500,000 distinct CDR3 sequences, roughly two fifths of them present only once. The specimen sequenced was blood. All receptors come from a human donor in good health.

This clonotype was picked up a small number of times. The rearrangement links TRBV4-1 to TRBJ1-1; 10 bases line up with TRBD1. CDR1 MGHRA and CDR2 YSYEKL come from the germline V gene. The CDR3 extends over 14 amino acids. V shed 4 bases, J shed 8 bases, and the junction held 7 bases outside the gene matches. CDR3 protein: CASSPRDRGGEAFF. Here the CDR3 DNA reads TGCGCCAGCAGCCCCCGGGACAGGGGAGGAGAAGCTTTCTTT.

The sample holds a few counts of this clonotype. The gene calls are TRBV25-1 and TRBJ1-6; 7 bases match TRBD1. In germline, CDR1 is MGHDK, CDR2 SYGVNS. The CDR3 runs 16 residues. The ends lost 1 base at V and 8 bases at J; junction bases unmatched: 8. CDR3 DNA sequence: TGTGCCAGCAGTGAATTTAACAGGGGACGATATTCACCCCTCCACTTT. Its protein is CASSEFNRGRYSPLHF.

V gene TRBV7-9 combines with J gene TRBJ1-4; D remains ambiguous. The V and J ends lost 1 base and 12 bases respectively, with 9 bases between them. There are 12 residues in the CDR3. Per the germline V gene, CDR1 is SEHNR and CDR2 is FQNEAQ (reference sequence). The CDR3 bases are TGTGCCAGCAGCTTAGTAAACAGTCAACTGTTTTTT. Amino acid sequence: CASSLVNSQLFF.

In this sample, this clonotype turned up a few times. The V and J genes are TRBV7-6 and TRBJ1-2; D may be TRBD1 (6 bases). The V end lost 0 bases, the J end lost 1 base, and 9 bases lay between the germline ends. Germline loops: CDR1 SGHVS, CDR2 FNYEAQ. The CDR3 has 15 residues. CDR3 protein: CASSLARGLNYGYTF. The CDR3 DNA follows: TGTGCCAGCAGCTTAGCCAGGGGTCTTAACTATGGCTACACCTTC.

The chain combines TRBV5-5 with TRBJ1-2; D gene ambiguous. V was shortened by 2 bases and J by 4 bases, with 15 bases between the two germline ends. There are 15 residues in the CDR3. The germline V gene has CDR1 SGHKS and CDR2 YYEKEE (reference sequence). The DNA of the CDR3 is TGTGCCAGCAGCTTAAGTATAGGACCGAGCTATGGCTACACCTTC. Translation gives CASSLSIGPSYGYTF.

There are a few counts of this clonotype. V usage is TRBV5-1 and J usage is TRBJ2-7, with 9 bases lining up with TRBD2. The CDR3 has 15 residues. J gave up 5 bases and V 0 bases, and 6 bases lay outside the gene matches. The germline V gene encodes CDR1 SGHRS and CDR2 YFSETQ. The CDR3 sequence: CASSLGGGAFNEQYF. Here the CDR3 DNA reads TGCGCCAGCAGCTTGGGCGGGGGGGCCTTTAACGAGCAGTACTTC.